What follows describes a single T cell receptor (beta chain). Its antigen is not known. The isolated RNA, all of it, was reverse transcribed, so expressed TCRB transcripts were what got sequenced. Profiled with immunoSEQ multiplex PCR; TCRdb holds only in-frame clones, not every one. The data contain 300,000 to 350,000 clones, roughly 14% of them seen just once; the ten biggest clones take up about 0.015%. CDR3 length equals 13 residues. Trimming took off 5 bases at V and 9 bases at J, with 14 bases between the two ends. Germline V gene sequence: CDR1 SGHVS, CDR2 FNYEAQ. It was via CD45RO/CCR7/CD25/CD127/CD95/CD27 that CD4+ naive, central memory, regulatory and stem cell-like memory cells were sorted. Every sorted population was more than 95% pure. This sample was included in a study of beta chain features in type 1 diabetes. About the research overall: Cell yields, gender and age were comparable in patients and healthy donors.

Study-level points and caveats: In type 1 diabetes patients, VDJ junctions had fewer insertions; deletions at these junctions were more frequent. A moderate, significant TCRB CDR3 shortening appeared in type 1 diabetes across four CD4+ subsets.

This chain connects TRBV7-6 to TRBJ2-1, with D possibly TRBD2 on 6 matching bases. Material: naive CD4+ T cells from blood. This receptor was identified in a woman aged 18-30 years with type 1 diabetes. The CDR3 protein is CASSATSVGEQFF. The DNA of the CDR3 is TGTGCCAGCAGCGCGACTAGTGTCGGTGAGCAGTTCTTC. Combining the CDR3 with reference TRBV7-6 and TRBJ2-1 gives the whole variable domain GAGVSQSPRYKVTKRGQDVALRCDPISGHVSLYWYRQALGQGPEFLTYFNYEAQQDKSGLPNDRFSAERPEGSISTLTIQRTEQRDSAMYRCASSATSVGEQFFGPGTRLTVL.